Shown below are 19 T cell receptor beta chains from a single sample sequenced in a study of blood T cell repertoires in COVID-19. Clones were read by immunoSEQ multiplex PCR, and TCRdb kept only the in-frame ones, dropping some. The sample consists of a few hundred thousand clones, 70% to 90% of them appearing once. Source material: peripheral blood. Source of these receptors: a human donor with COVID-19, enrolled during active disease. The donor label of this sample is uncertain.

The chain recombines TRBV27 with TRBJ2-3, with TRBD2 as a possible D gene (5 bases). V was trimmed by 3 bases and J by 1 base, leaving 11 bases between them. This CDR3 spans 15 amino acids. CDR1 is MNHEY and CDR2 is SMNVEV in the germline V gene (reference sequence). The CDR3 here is CASSFEGVGTDTQYF. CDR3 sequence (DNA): TGTGCCAGCAGTTTTGAGGGAGTAGGCACAGATACGCAGTATTTT.

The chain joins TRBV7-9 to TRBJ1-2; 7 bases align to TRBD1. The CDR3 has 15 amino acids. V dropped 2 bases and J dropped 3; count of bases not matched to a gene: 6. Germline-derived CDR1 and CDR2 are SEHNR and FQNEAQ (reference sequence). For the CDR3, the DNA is TGTGCCAGCAGCTTATCAGGGGGTCCTTACTATGGCTACACCTTC. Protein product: CASSLSGGPYYGYTF.

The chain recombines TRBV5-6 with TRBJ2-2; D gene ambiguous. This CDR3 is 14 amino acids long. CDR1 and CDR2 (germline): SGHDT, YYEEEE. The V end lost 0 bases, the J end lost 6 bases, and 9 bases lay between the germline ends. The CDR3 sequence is CASSLVPGPGELFF. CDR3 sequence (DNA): TGTGCCAGCAGCTTGGTGCCAGGCCCCGGGGAGCTGTTTTTT.

CDR3: CASSDWGDSNTGELFF. DNA of the CDR3: TGTGCCAGCAGTGACTGGGGGGACAGTAACACCGGGGAGCTGTTTTTT. The chain links TRBV25-1 to TRBJ2-2; maybe TRBD1 (7 bases). CDR1 and CDR2 from the germline V gene are MGHDK and SYGVNS. V was cut by 3 bases and J by 2 bases, with 13 bases left in between. This CDR3 spans 16 amino acids. Variable domain in full (rest from reference TRBV25-1 and TRBJ2-2): EADIYQTPRYLVIGTGKKITLECSQTMGHDKMYWYQQDPGMELHLIHYSYGVNSTEKGDLSSESTVSRIRTEHFPLTLESARPSHTSQYLCASSDWGDSNTGELFFGEGSRLTVL.

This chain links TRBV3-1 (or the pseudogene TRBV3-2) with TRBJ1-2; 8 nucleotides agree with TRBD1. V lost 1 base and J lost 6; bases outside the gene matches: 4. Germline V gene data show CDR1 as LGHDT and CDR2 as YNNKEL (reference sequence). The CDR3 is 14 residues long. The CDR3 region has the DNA TGTGCCAGCAGCCAAGCGGACAGGGTTGATGGCTACACCTTC. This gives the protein CASSQADRVDGYTF.

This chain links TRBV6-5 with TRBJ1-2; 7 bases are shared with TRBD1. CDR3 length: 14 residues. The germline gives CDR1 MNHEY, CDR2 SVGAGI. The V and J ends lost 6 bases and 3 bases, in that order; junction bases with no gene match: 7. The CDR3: CASSRTGDYYGYTF. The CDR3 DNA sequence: TGTGCCAGCAGCCGTACAGGGGACTACTATGGCTACACCTTC.

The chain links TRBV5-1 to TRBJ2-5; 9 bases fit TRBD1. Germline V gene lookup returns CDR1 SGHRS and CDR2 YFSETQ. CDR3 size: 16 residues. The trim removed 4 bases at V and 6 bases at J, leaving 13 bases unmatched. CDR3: CASSPRGTGGAQTQYF. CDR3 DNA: TGCGCCAGCAGCCCTCGGGGCACAGGGGGCGCCCAGACCCAGTACTTC.

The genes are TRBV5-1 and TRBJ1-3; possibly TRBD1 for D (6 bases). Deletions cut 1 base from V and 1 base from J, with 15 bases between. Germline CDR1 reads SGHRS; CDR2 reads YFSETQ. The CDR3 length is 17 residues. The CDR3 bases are TGCGCCAGCAGCTTGTTAGGCGGACAGACATCTGGAAACACCATATATTTT. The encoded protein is CASSLLGGQTSGNTIYF.

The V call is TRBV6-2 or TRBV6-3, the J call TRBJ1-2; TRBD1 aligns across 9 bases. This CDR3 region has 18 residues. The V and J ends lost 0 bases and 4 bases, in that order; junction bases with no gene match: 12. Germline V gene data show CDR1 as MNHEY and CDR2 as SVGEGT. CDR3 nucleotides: TGTGCCAGCAGTTACTCGCGCCGGACAGGGGTGGCTGTCTATGGCTACACCTTC. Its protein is CASSYSRRTGVAVYGYTF.

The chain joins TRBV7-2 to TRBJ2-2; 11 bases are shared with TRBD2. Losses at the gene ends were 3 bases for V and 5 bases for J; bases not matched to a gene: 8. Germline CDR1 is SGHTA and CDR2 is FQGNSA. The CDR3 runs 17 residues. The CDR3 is CASSFRLAGGRTGELFF. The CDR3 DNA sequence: TGTGCCAGCAGCTTCAGGCTAGCGGGAGGAAGGACCGGGGAGCTGTTTTTT.

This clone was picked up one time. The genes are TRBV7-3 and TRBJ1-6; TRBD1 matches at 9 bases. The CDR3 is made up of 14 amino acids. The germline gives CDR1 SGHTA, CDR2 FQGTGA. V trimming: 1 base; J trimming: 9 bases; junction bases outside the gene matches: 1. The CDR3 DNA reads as TGTGCCAGCAGCTTAATGGGACAGGGTTCACCCCTCCACTTT. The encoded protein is CASSLMGQGSPLHF.

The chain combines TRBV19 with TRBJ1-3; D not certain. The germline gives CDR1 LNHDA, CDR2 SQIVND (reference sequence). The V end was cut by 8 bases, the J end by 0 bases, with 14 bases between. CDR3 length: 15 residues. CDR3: CASGRASFSGNTIYF. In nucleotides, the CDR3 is TGTGCCAGTGGTAGGGCATCTTTCTCTGGAAACACCATATATTTT.

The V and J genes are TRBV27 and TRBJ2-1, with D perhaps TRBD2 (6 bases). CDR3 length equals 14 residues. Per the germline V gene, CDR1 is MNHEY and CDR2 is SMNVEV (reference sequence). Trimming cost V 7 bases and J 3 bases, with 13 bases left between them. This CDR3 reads CASTGTGDYNEQFF. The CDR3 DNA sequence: TGTGCCAGCACCGGGACGGGAGACTACAATGAGCAGTTCTTC.

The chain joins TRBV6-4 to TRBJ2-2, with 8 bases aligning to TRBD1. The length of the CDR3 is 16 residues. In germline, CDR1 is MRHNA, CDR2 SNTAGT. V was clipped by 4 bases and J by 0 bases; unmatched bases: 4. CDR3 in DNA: TGTGCCAGCAGTGTCCGACAGGGGTCGAACACCGGGGAGCTGTTTTTT. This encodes CASSVRQGSNTGELFF.

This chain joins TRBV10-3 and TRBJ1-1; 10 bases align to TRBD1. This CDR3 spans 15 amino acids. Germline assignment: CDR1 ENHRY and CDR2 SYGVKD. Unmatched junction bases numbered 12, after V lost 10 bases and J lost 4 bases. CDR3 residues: CATRDRGKLGTEAFF. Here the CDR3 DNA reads TGTGCCACGAGGGACAGGGGTAAATTGGGCACTGAAGCTTTCTTT.

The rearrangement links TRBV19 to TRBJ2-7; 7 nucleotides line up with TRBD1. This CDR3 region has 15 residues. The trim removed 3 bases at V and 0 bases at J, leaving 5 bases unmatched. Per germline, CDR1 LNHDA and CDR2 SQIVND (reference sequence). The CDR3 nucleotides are TGTGCCAGTAGTATCAACCGGGACAGCTCCTACGAGCAGTACTTC. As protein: CASSINRDSSYEQYF.

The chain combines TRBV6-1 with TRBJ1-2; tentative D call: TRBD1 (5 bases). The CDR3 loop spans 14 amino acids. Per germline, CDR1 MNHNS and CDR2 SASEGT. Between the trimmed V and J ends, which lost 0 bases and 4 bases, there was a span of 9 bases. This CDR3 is CASSEALGAYGYTF. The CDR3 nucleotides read TGTGCCAGCAGTGAAGCGCTTGGGGCCTATGGCTACACCTTC.

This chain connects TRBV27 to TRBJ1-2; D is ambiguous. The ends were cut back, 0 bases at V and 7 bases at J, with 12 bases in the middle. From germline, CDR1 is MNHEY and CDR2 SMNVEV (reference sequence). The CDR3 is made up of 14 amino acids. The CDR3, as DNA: TGTGCCAGCAGTTTATCGAGGAGGGAGGGTGGCTACACCTTC. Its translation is CASSLSRREGGYTF.

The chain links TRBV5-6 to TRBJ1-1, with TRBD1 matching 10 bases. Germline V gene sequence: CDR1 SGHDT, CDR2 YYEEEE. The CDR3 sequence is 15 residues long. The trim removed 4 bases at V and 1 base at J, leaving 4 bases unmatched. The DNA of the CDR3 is TGTGCCAGCAGCCCCGGGACAGGGGCGAACACTGAAGCTTTCTTT. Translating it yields CASSPGTGANTEAFF.